This T cell receptor beta chain was retrieved from a study of T cells in Graves' hyperthyroidism and ophthalmopathy. TCR beta CDR3 region amplification was performed from RNA transcripts. Primed by the HTBI set, a first-round RT-PCR was run on the TCR CDR3. TCRdb itself ran the multiplex PCR reads through MiXCR, one entry per CDR3 protein. The data contain 500,000 or so distinct CDR3 sequences, 15% to 20% of them singletons. Patients were excluded because of uncontrolled infection, other autoimmune disease, pregnancy or lactation. The sample holds many counts of this clonotype. V dropped 10 bases and J dropped 4 bases, with 40 bases sitting between them. The germline V gene has CDR1 MDHEN and CDR2 SYDVKM. The CDR3 covers 21 residues.

The chain employs TRBV28 and TRBJ1-2; the D gene is possibly TRBD1 (5 bases). The sequenced sample consisted of blood. The TCR sequence derives from a woman aged 25 to 39 with Graves' ophthalmopathy. CDR3: CATSTTKPHGAGRLRIYGYTF. The CDR3 DNA reads TGTGCCACCAGCACAACCAAACCCCACGGGGCAGGTCGCCTCCGAATCTATGGCTACACCTTC.